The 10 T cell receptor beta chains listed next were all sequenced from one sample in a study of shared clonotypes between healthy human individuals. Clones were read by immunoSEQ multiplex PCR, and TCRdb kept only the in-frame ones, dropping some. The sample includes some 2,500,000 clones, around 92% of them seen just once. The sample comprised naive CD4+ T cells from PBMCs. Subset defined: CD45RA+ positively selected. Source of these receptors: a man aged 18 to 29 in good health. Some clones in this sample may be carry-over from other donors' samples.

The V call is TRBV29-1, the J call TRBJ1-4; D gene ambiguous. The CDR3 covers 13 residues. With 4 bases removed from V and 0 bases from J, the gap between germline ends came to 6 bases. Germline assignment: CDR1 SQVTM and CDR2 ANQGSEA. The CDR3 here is CSVGATTNEKLFF. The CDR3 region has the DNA TGCAGCGTTGGTGCGACAACTAATGAAAAACTGTTTTTT.

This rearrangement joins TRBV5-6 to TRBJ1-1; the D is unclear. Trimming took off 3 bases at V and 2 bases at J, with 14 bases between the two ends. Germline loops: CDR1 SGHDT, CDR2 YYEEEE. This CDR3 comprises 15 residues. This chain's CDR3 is CASSSAQALNTEAFF. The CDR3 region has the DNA TGTGCCAGCAGCTCCGCCCAGGCCCTTAACACTGAAGCTTTCTTT. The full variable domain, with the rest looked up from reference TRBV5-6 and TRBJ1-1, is DAGVTQSPTHLIKTRGQQVTLRCSPKSGHDTVSWYQQALGQGPQFIFQYYEEEERQRGNFPDRFSGHQFPNYSSELNVNALLLGDSALYLCASSSAQALNTEAFFGQGTRLTVV.

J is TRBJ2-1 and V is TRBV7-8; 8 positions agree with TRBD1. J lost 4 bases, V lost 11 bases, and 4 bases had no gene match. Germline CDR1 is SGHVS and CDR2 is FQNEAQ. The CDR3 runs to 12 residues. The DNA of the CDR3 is TGTGCCGTCAGACAGGGGTACAATGAGCAGTTCTTC. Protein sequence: CAVRQGYNEQFF.

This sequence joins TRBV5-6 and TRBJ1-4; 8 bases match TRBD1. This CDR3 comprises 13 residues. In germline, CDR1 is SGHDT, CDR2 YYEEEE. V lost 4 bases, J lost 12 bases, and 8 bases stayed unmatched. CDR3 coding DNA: TGTGCCAGCAGCCCACAGGGGGTGGGAGAACTGTTTTTT. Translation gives CASSPQGVGELFF.

The CDR3 region has the DNA TGTGCCAGCAGCCTACGGACAGGGGCCCGCACAGATACGCAGTATTTT. Its protein is CASSLRTGARTDTQYF. This chain links TRBV14 with TRBJ2-3; 9 bases agree with TRBD1. The CDR3 covers 16 residues. V was clipped by 4 bases and J by 1 base; unmatched bases: 6. CDR1 is SGHDN and CDR2 is FVKESK in the germline V gene. Together with reference TRBV14 and TRBJ2-3, the CDR3 gives the full variable domain: EAGVTQFPSHSVIEKGQTVTLRCDPISGHDNLYWYRRVMGKEIKFLLHFVKESKQDESGMPNNRFLAERTGGTYSTLKVQPAELEDSGVYFCASSLRTGARTDTQYFGPGTRLTVL.

The CDR3 DNA follows: TGCGCCAGCAGCCTGGACAGACGGCTCTATGGCTACACCTTC. Translation: CASSLDRRLYGYTF. The chain carries TRBV5-1 and TRBJ1-2, with D perhaps TRBD1 (6 bases). V shed 4 bases and J shed 4 bases, with 14 bases lying between them. This CDR3 comprises 14 residues. Germline CDR1 is SGHRS and CDR2 is YFSETQ.

CDR3: CATTNLGVQGTYNEQFF. The CDR3 region has the DNA TGTGCCACCACCAACCTGGGGGTGCAGGGCACCTACAATGAGCAGTTCTTC. This rearrangement joins TRBV15 to TRBJ2-1; either TRBD1 or TRBD2 may fit D (5 bases each). The V and J ends lost 7 bases and 2 bases respectively, with 21 bases between them. The CDR3 has 17 amino acids. Germline assignment: CDR1 LNHNV and CDR2 YYDKDF (reference sequence).

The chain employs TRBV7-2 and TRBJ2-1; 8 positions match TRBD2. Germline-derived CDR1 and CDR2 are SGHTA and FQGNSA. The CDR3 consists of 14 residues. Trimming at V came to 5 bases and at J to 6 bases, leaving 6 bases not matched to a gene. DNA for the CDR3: TGTGCCAGCAGCCTAAGGACTAGCCGCAATGAGCAGTTCTTC. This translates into CASSLRTSRNEQFF.

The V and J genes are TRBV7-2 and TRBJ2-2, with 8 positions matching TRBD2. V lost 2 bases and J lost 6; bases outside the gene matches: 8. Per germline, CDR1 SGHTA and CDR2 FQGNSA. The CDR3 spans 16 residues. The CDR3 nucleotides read TGTGCCAGCAGCTTATTCGGGAGGGCCGTTGCCGGGGAGCTGTTTTTT. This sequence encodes CASSLFGRAVAGELFF.

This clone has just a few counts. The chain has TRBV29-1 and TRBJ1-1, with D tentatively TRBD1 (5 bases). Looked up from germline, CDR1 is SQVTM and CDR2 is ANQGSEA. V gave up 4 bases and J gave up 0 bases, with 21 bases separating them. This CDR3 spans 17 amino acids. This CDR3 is CSVGDPQNWGMNTEAFF. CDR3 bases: TGCAGCGTTGGGGACCCGCAAAATTGGGGGATGAACACTGAAGCTTTCTTT.